This T cell receptor (beta chain) was observed in a study of control samples from healthy donors and cancer patients. Assay used: immunoSEQ multiplex PCR; TCRdb lists only in-frame clones, some missing. The top ten hold approximately 1.1% of the sample, which has roughly 55,000 clones, 90% to 97% seen once. This CDR3 contains 14 residues. V shed 3 bases and J 7 bases; nucleotides not matched to a gene: 8. From germline, CDR1 is SQVTM and CDR2 ANQGSEA. This sequence originates from a woman aged 18-35 years in good health. The chain joins TRBV29-1 to TRBJ2-3, with 9 positions matching TRBD2. The sample was blood. As DNA, the CDR3 is TGCAGCGTTGATCTTAGCGGGGGAGGTAATACGCAGTATTTT. Residues: CSVDLSGGGNTQYF.